Listed here are 29 T cell receptor beta chains from one sample, sequenced in a study of T cell responses to AZD1222 COVID-19 vaccine. Repertoires were generated with immunoSEQ multiplex PCR, while TCRdb's copy carries only in-frame clones and drops some. The table records 80,000 to 90,000 clones, approximately 89% of them present only once. The sequencing used peripheral blood, collected on day 0 of AZD1222 vaccination. These TCRs come from an adult in good health.

This chain links TRBV28 with TRBJ2-2; D tentatively reads TRBD1 or TRBD2 (5 bases each). Germline CDR1 MDHEN, CDR2 SYDVKM. The CDR3 runs 18 residues. The V gene lost 3 bases and the J gene lost 0 bases, with 17 bases spanning the gap. The CDR3: CASSLRVGRVTNTGELFF. CDR3 in DNA: TGTGCCAGCAGTTTGAGAGTGGGGCGGGTCACGAACACCGGGGAGCTGTTTTTT.

The CDR3 sequence: CASSPRGVGGYTF. The DNA for the CDR3 is TGTGCCAGCAGCCCTCGAGGGGTTGGTGGCTACACCTTC. The chain employs TRBV7-2 and TRBJ1-2; the D gene is possibly TRBD1 (5 bases). The V end lost 5 bases, the J end lost 7 bases, and 14 bases lay between the germline ends. Germline CDR1 SGHTA, CDR2 FQGNSA. This CDR3 spans 13 amino acids. Looking up the rest from reference TRBV7-2 and TRBJ1-2 gives the full variable domain: GAGVSQSPSNKVTEKGKDVELRCDPISGHTALYWYRQSLGQGLEFLIYFQGNSAPDKSGLPSDRFSAERTGGSVSTLTIQRTQQEDSAVYLCASSPRGVGGYTFGSGTRLTVV.

The genes are TRBV21-1 and TRBJ2-1; the table gives TRBD1 as D, unverified against the DNA. TRBV21-1 represents a pseudogene. The CDR3 runs to 16 residues. CDR3 nucleotides: TGTGCCAGCAGCAAAGCTTTGTGTGGCACCTGGAATGAGCAGTTCTTC. Protein product: CASSKALCGTWNEQFF.

The J gene is TRBJ1-4, the V gene TRBV20-1, with 9 bases aligning to TRBD1. CDR1 is DFQATT, CDR2 SNEGSKA, per germline (reference sequence). V lost 3 bases to trimming and J lost 10 bases; unmatched junction nucleotides: 15. This CDR3 comprises 16 residues. CDR3 DNA sequence: TGCAGTGCTAGTGAGTCCCCGGGACAGGGATTTGGAAAACTGTTTTTT. This gives the protein CSASESPGQGFGKLFF.

The rearrangement uses TRBV7-9 and TRBJ1-5, with D perhaps TRBD1 (6 bases). The germline gives CDR1 SEHNR, CDR2 FQNEAQ (reference sequence). The ends were cut back, 9 bases at V and 0 bases at J, with 15 bases in the middle. The CDR3 length is 15 residues. This CDR3 is CASVQGLGSNQPQHF. The CDR3 DNA reads TGTGCCAGTGTACAGGGTTTAGGTAGCAATCAGCCCCAGCATTTT.

This CDR3 reads CASTSDGNYGYTF. CDR3 DNA: TGTGCCAGCACCTCGGACGGGAACTATGGCTACACCTTC. The chain employs TRBV6-6 and TRBJ1-2; D remains unclear. Trimming cost V 7 bases and J 2 bases, with 11 bases left between them. CDR3 length equals 13 residues. Germline V gene data show CDR1 as MNHNY and CDR2 as SVGAGI (reference sequence).

This clone was detected a few times. V usage is TRBV7-2 and J usage is TRBJ1-6, with TRBD1 identical over 11 bases. J lost 7 bases, V lost 4 bases, and 12 bases had no gene match. CDR3 size: 18 residues. Germline CDR1 and CDR2: SGHTA and FQGNSA. Here the CDR3 reads CASSSAPYRDRGNSPLHF. The CDR3 bases are TGTGCCAGCAGCTCTGCACCCTACCGGGACAGGGGGAATTCACCCCTCCACTTT.

The chain has TRBV6-5 and TRBJ2-7; D unclear. The CDR3 totals 10 residues. V gave up 4 bases and J gave up 4 bases, with 2 bases separating them. Germline CDR1 is MNHEY and CDR2 is SVGAGI. The CDR3 is CASSFYEQYF. The DNA for the CDR3 is TGTGCCAGCAGTTTTTACGAGCAGTACTTC.

The gene calls are TRBV11-3 and TRBJ2-1, with D perhaps matching TRBD1 or TRBD2 (6 bases each). Trimming left V 5 bases short and J 5 bases short, with 31 bases between. Looked up from germline, CDR1 is SGHNT and CDR2 is YENEEA. The length of the CDR3 is 20 residues. In DNA, the CDR3 is TGTGCCAGCAGCCCCCCCCCACGGGGGCGCGGGCCGACGGGTCACAATGAGCAGTTCTTC. Encoded protein: CASSPPPRGRGPTGHNEQFF.

V is TRBV3-1 (or the pseudogene TRBV3-2) and J is TRBJ1-1; 7 bases map to TRBD1. The CDR3 sequence is 15 residues long. Germline V CDR1 and CDR2: LGHDT, YNNKEL (reference sequence). The junction had 9 bases not matched to a gene; V was cut back by 4 bases and J by 4 bases. CDR3 DNA: TGTGCCAGCAGCCCATCAGGGGGACTCGGCACTGAAGCTTTCTTT. It yields the protein CASSPSGGLGTEAFF.

V and J are TRBV4-1 and TRBJ2-3; no clear D. The V and J ends lost 4 bases and 0 bases respectively, with 11 bases between them. CDR1 is MGHRA and CDR2 is YSYEKL in the germline V gene. CDR3 length: 15 residues. CDR3 amino acids: CASSLQAASTDTQYF. In DNA form, the CDR3 reads TGCGCCAGCAGCCTGCAGGCTGCTAGCACAGATACGCAGTATTTT.

The chain is built from TRBV27 and TRBJ2-2; D remains ambiguous. Trimming shortened V by 4 bases and J by 4 bases, and 13 bases separated the two germline ends. Germline V CDR1 and CDR2: MNHEY, SMNVEV (reference sequence). The CDR3 is 15 amino acids. This CDR3 is CASSSRGSLTGELFF. CDR3 coding DNA: TGTGCCAGCAGTTCTCGCGGTTCTCTCACCGGGGAGCTGTTTTTT.

This chain uses TRBV5-1 with TRBJ2-1; 9 bases match TRBD2. The germline V gene encodes CDR1 SGHRS and CDR2 YFSETQ. Trimming at V came to 1 base and at J to 2 bases, leaving 1 base not matched to a gene. This CDR3 has 15 residues. The DNA of the CDR3 is TGCGCCAGCAGCTTGTCTAGCGGGACCTACAATGAGCAGTTCTTC. Amino acid sequence: CASSLSSGTYNEQFF.

The V call is TRBV2, the J call TRBJ1-2; D not resolved. From germline, CDR1 is SNHLY and CDR2 FYNNEI. The CDR3 spans 13 residues. V lost 7 bases to trimming and J lost 3 bases, with 12 bases between them. CDR3 sequence (DNA): TGTGCCAGCAAAAGAAGTGGGGACTATGGCTACACCTTC. Its protein product is CASKRSGDYGYTF. Full variable domain (outside the CDR3, taken from reference TRBV2 and TRBJ1-2): EPEVTQTPSHQVTQMGQEVILRCVPISNHLYFYWYRQILGQKVEFLVSFYNNEISEKSEIFDDQFSVERPDGSNFTLKIRSTKLEDSAMYFCASKRSGDYGYTFGSGTRLTVV.

The chain couples TRBV7-8 to TRBJ2-7; TRBD1 is a possible D gene (6 bases). The length of the CDR3 is 15 residues. Trimming removed 3 bases at V and 7 bases at J, with 19 bases between. Germline CDR1 reads SGHVS; CDR2 reads FQNEAQ. The CDR3 DNA sequence: TGTGCCAGCAGCTTTAGGGCCAGGGGAGCAACGGAGCAGTACTTC. Its translation is CASSFRARGATEQYF.

For the CDR3, the DNA is TGTGCCAGCAGTGACGGGGGGCGTGAAGGATATGGCTACACCTTC. It is translated as CASSDGGREGYGYTF. J is TRBJ1-2 and V is TRBV6-2 or TRBV6-3; possible D gene TRBD1, 6 bases. Germline V gene data show CDR1 as MNHEY and CDR2 as SVGEGT. V lost 5 bases and J lost 5, with 18 bases in between. CDR3 length: 15 residues.

This rearrangement joins TRBV11-2 to TRBJ2-2; TRBD1 is a possible D gene (5 bases). Germline lookup yields CDR1 SGHAT and CDR2 FQNNGV. This CDR3 has 12 amino acids. V was cut by 8 bases and J by 3 bases, with 7 bases left in between. CDR3 sequence (DNA): TGTGCCAGCGGGGCGGACACCGGGGAGCTGTTTTTT. It codes for CASGADTGELFF.

The V and J genes are TRBV7-8 and TRBJ2-7, with 8 bases fitting TRBD2. The germline CDR1 and CDR2 sequences are SGHVS and FQNEAQ. The CDR3 consists of 15 residues. J gave up 2 bases and V 3 bases, and 6 bases lay outside the gene matches. CDR3 in amino acids: CASSFSSGGTYEQYF. CDR3 nucleotide sequence: TGTGCCAGCAGCTTCAGCTCGGGGGGGACCTACGAGCAGTACTTC.

This chain connects TRBV3-1 (or the pseudogene TRBV3-2) to TRBJ1-2; possible D gene TRBD1, 5 bases. V dropped 0 bases and J dropped 4 bases, with 15 bases sitting between them. Germline assignment: CDR1 LGHDT and CDR2 YNNKEL (reference sequence). The CDR3 has 16 residues. CDR3 coding DNA: TGTGCCAGCAGCCAAGAAATGGTGGGACGGATCTATGGCTACACCTTC. Its protein product is CASSQEMVGRIYGYTF.

The CDR3: CASSSVGTAANTGELFF. Written as DNA, the CDR3 is TGTGCCAGCAGCTCGGTTGGGACCGCAGCGAACACCGGGGAGCTGTTTTTT. V usage is TRBV7-2 and J usage is TRBJ2-2, with D tentatively TRBD1 or TRBD2 (5 bases each). This CDR3 comprises 17 residues. The germline V gene encodes CDR1 SGHTA and CDR2 FQGNSA. Trimming took off 4 bases at V and 0 bases at J, with 15 bases between the two ends. Supplemented by reference TRBV7-2 and TRBJ2-2, the full variable domain reads GAGVSQSPSNKVTEKGKDVELRCDPISGHTALYWYRQSLGQGLEFLIYFQGNSAPDKSGLPSDRFSAERTGGSVSTLTIQRTQQEDSAVYLCASSSVGTAANTGELFFGEGSRLTVL.

V gene TRBV5-4 combines with J gene TRBJ2-5, with a tentative D call TRBD2 (5 bases). CDR3 length equals 15 residues. The germline V gene encodes CDR1 SGHNT and CDR2 YYREEE (reference sequence). Trimming pared 3 bases from V and 5 bases from J, leaving 17 bases between. CDR3 sequence: CASSSRDFAWETQYF. In nucleotides, the CDR3 is TGTGCCAGCAGCTCCCGGGATTTTGCGTGGGAGACCCAGTACTTC.

This chain connects TRBV4-3 to TRBJ1-6; D not certain. Germline CDR1 is LGHNA and CDR2 is YSLEER. The CDR3 runs 16 residues. Trimming pared 4 bases from V and 6 bases from J, leaving 16 bases between. The CDR3 DNA is TGCGCCAGCAGCCCAGGCCTCACGTACCCTAATTCACCCCTCCACTTT. It specifies CASSPGLTYPNSPLHF.

J is TRBJ2-2 and V is TRBV5-4, with 7 bases matching TRBD1. The CDR3 has 15 residues. The V gene's germline CDR1 is SGHNT and CDR2 YYREEE (reference sequence). Trimming took 3 bases from V and 6 from J; bases not matched to a gene: 8. This CDR3 reads CASSSGQDLAGELFF. The CDR3, as DNA: TGTGCCAGCAGCTCAGGACAGGATCTGGCCGGGGAGCTGTTTTTT.

This chain joins TRBV15 and TRBJ2-3; D unclear. The germline V and J ends were trimmed by 5 bases and 5 bases, with 11 bases remaining between them. This CDR3 region has 13 residues. Germline CDR1 reads LNHNV; CDR2 reads YYDKDF (reference sequence). The CDR3 DNA is TGTGCCACCAGCGACCGACGCAGAGATACGCAGTATTTT. This translates into CATSDRRRDTQYF.

The sample holds one count of this clone. The chain has TRBV5-1 and TRBJ2-7; 7 bases agree with TRBD1. CDR1 and CDR2 from the germline V gene are SGHRS and YFSETQ. This CDR3 is built from 15 residues. J was trimmed by 5 bases and V by 4 bases; bases with no gene match: 12. The CDR3 loop is CASSHLTGVLDEQYF. The CDR3 bases are TGCGCCAGCAGCCACCTCACAGGGGTTCTCGACGAGCAGTACTTC.

The gene calls are TRBV19 and TRBJ2-4; D tentatively reads TRBD1 or TRBD2 (6 bases each). Germline CDR1 is LNHDA and CDR2 is SQIVND (reference sequence). Trimming cost V 7 bases and J 8 bases, with 15 bases left between them. The CDR3 runs 13 residues. CDR3 amino acids: CASKGRRGDIQYF. DNA for the CDR3: TGTGCCAGTAAGGGGCGGAGGGGGGACATTCAGTACTTC.

The CDR3 DNA is TGTGCCAGCAGCGTAGGGGCAGGGAAGCCCTACGAGCAGTACTTC. Translation gives CASSVGAGKPYEQYF. The V gene is TRBV9, the J gene TRBJ2-7, with D possibly being TRBD1 (5 bases). V was clipped by 0 bases and J by 2 bases, with 12 bases between them. Germline CDR1 and CDR2: SGDLS and YYNGEE. The CDR3 totals 15 residues.

The V gene is TRBV15, the J gene TRBJ2-6, with D tentatively TRBD1 (6 bases). Germline V gene data show CDR1 as LNHNV and CDR2 as YYDKDF (reference sequence). The CDR3 has 16 amino acids. The V end lost 4 bases, the J end lost 0 bases, and 10 bases lay between the germline ends. The CDR3: CATSIDRSSGANVLTF. DNA for the CDR3: TGTGCCACCAGCATCGACAGGTCCTCTGGGGCCAACGTCCTGACTTTC.

This chain joins TRBV7-2 and TRBJ2-7; no definite D call. CDR3 length: 14 residues. Trimming took off 5 bases at V and 0 bases at J, with 11 bases between the two ends. CDR1 SGHTA and CDR2 FQGNSA come from the germline V gene. CDR3 residues: CASSTGPNSYEQYF. CDR3 DNA sequence: TGTGCCAGCAGCACCGGCCCCAACTCCTACGAGCAGTACTTC.